This T cell receptor beta chain was retrieved from a study of cytomegalovirus exposure and HLA in healthy donors. Trimming removed 4 bases from V and 0 bases from J, with 16 bases in between. The germline V gene encodes CDR1 SEHNR and CDR2 FQNEAQ (reference sequence). The CDR3 is made up of 16 amino acids. A remark on this clone: What it binds is not known.

The study ran its PCR with 60 Vbeta and 13 Jbeta primers. The method was immunoSEQ multiplex PCR; TCRdb's version includes in-frame clones alone and lacks a portion of them. The sample includes some 140,000 clones, roughly 77% of them seen just once. Study findings and constraints: At a 0.05 false discovery rate, a later analysis found around 15,000 TCR beta sequences to be associated with HLA alleles. Later, an analysis found that common viral pathogens appeared to be linked with several of the most significant clusters. A later analysis showed TCR association rates differing by HLA locus, peaking at DRB1 and lowest at HLA-C.

Sequencing used PBMCs. The clonotype was recovered from a female donor in good health and CMV-seronegative. The rearrangement uses TRBV7-9 and TRBJ2-7; possible D gene TRBD2, 6 bases. The CDR3 sequence is CASSSQTRGSSYEQYF. The CDR3 nucleotides read TGTGCCAGCAGCTCTCAAACGCGGGGCAGCTCCTACGAGCAGTACTTC.